This T cell receptor (beta chain) derives from a study of naive and memory T cell subsets. Study-level findings and limits: Expression changes during T cell differentiation may affect RNA-based TCR counts. From naive to CM, EM and EMRA, diversity decreased and Gini increased. In naive cells, over 95% of TCR sequences were seen only once.

Germline CDR1 reads SGHVS; CDR2 reads FQNEAQ. The CDR3 runs 16 residues. V lost 2 bases to trimming and J lost 0 bases, with 11 bases between them. A few counts support this clonotype. Its antigen is currently unknown. Both TRBC1 and TRBC2 were covered by a beta constant-region primer of two equimolar oligonucleotides. Four rounds of PCR amplified the ligated cDNA using nested alpha and beta constant-region primers plus SP2. Ligation attached a single-stranded oligonucleotide with a 12-nucleotide UMI and the SP2 primer to the cDNA 3' end. TCRdb fed the UMI-ligation and nested PCR reads into MiXCR, producing one record per CDR3 protein. The data hold 95,000 to 150,000 distinct CDR3 sequences, with around 35% observed a single time.

Sequenced material: central memory CD4+ T cells from blood. This chain uses TRBV7-8 with TRBJ1-5; D gene ambiguous. The receptor was isolated from a human donor in good health. CDR3 sequence: CASSLRELNSNQPQHF. CDR3 nucleotide sequence: TGTGCCAGCAGCTTACGGGAGTTAAATAGCAATCAGCCCCAGCATTTT.